These 9 T cell receptor beta chains were sequenced from one sample in a study of beta chain features in type 1 diabetes. The investigators reverse transcribed all of the isolated RNA, so they sequenced expressed TCRB transcripts. Repertoires were generated with immunoSEQ multiplex PCR, while TCRdb's copy carries only in-frame clones and drops some. In the table there are some 110,000 clones, around 15% of which are singletons. Study results and limitations: The study found moderately but significantly shorter TCRB CDR3s in all four CD4+ subsets of Type 1 diabetes patients.

These receptors lack a known antigen. Material for sequencing was central memory CD4+ T cells from blood. These receptor sequences come from a young man with type 1 diabetes.

A few counts support this clone. V is TRBV7-9 and J is TRBJ1-2; D is undetermined. The CDR3 runs to 14 residues. Trimming shortened V by 0 bases and J by 2 bases, and 7 bases separated the two germline ends. The germline gives CDR1 SEHNR, CDR2 FQNEAQ (reference sequence). Here the CDR3 reads CASSLARANYGYTF. DNA of the CDR3: TGTGCCAGCAGCTTAGCGCGGGCCAACTATGGCTACACCTTC.

The chain combines TRBV7-2 with TRBJ1-2; D is perhaps TRBD1 (6 bases). The length of the CDR3 is 13 residues. Germline loops: CDR1 SGHTA, CDR2 FQGNSA. Trimming took 5 bases from V and 3 from J, leaving 10 bases between them. The CDR3 spells CASSNTGYYGYTF. CDR3 DNA: TGTGCCAGCAGCAATACAGGGTACTATGGCTACACCTTC.

V and J are TRBV29-1 and TRBJ2-1, with D possibly being TRBD1 (6 bases). The germline V gene encodes CDR1 SQVTM and CDR2 ANQGSEA. The ends were cut back, 7 bases at V and 3 bases at J, with 13 bases in the middle. CDR3 length equals 13 residues. The CDR3 region is CSAQGHLYNEQFF. CDR3 DNA sequence: TGCAGCGCCCAGGGACACCTCTACAATGAGCAGTTCTTC.

The V call is TRBV29-1, the J call TRBJ1-1; 10 bases match TRBD1. The junction had 13 bases not matched to a gene; V was cut back by 8 bases and J by 4 bases. In germline, CDR1 is SQVTM, CDR2 ANQGSEA. This CDR3 contains 15 residues. CDR3 residues: CSSSGTGVKSTEAFF. CDR3 nucleotide sequence: TGCAGCTCTTCTGGGACAGGGGTTAAGAGCACTGAAGCTTTCTTT.

The table lists this clone with a count of one. The rearrangement links TRBV18 to TRBJ2-5, with unresolved D. This CDR3 contains 14 residues. V was clipped by 1 base and J by 2 bases, with 8 bases between them. The germline CDR1 and CDR2 sequences are KGHSH and LQKENI. The CDR3 DNA is TGTGCCAGCTCACCACGCGAGGCACAAGAGACCCAGTACTTC. Its translation is CASSPREAQETQYF.

The chain is built from TRBV29-1 and TRBJ2-5; D is tentatively TRBD1 or TRBD2 (5 bases each). Trimming removed 5 bases from V and 0 bases from J, with 10 bases in between. This CDR3 region has 13 residues. Germline CDR1 SQVTM, CDR2 ANQGSEA. CDR3 bases: TGCAGCGTTTTGGTGGGGGACCAAGAGACCCAGTACTTC. Translated, it gives CSVLVGDQETQYF.

This clone was recorded a few times. The V and J genes are TRBV18 and TRBJ2-1, with TRBD2 matching 8 bases. Germline CDR1 and CDR2: KGHSH and LQKENI. V shed 3 bases and J 0 bases; nucleotides not matched to a gene: 4. The CDR3 is made up of 16 amino acids. CDR3 sequence reads: CASSPRGTSSYNEQFF. In nucleotides, the CDR3 is TGTGCCAGCTCACCTCGGGGGACTAGCTCCTACAATGAGCAGTTCTTC. Full variable domain (rest looked up from reference TRBV18 and TRBJ2-1): NAGVMQNPRHLVRRRGQEARLRCSPMKGHSHVYWYRQLPEEGLKFMVYLQKENIIDESGMPKERFSAEFPKEGPSILRIQQVVRGDSAAYFCASSPRGTSSYNEQFFGPGTRLTVL.

The rearrangement links TRBV7-8 to TRBJ1-1; tentatively, D is TRBD1 (5 bases). The germline gives CDR1 SGHVS, CDR2 FQNEAQ. The CDR3 totals 13 residues. V was trimmed by 8 bases and J by 2 bases, leaving 12 bases between them. This CDR3 is CASCAQGNTEAFF. The CDR3 DNA reads TGTGCCAGCTGTGCTCAGGGAAACACTGAAGCTTTCTTT. Using reference TRBV7-8 and TRBJ1-1 for the parts outside the CDR3, the full variable domain is GAGVSQSPRYKVAKRGQDVALRCDPISGHVSLFWYQQALGQGPEFLTYFQNEAQLDKSGLPSDRFFAERPEGSVSTLKIQRTQQEDSAVYLCASCAQGNTEAFFGQGTRLTVV.

The sample holds a few counts of this clone. Here the CDR3 reads CASSPGEGARYEQYF. CDR3 DNA: TGCGCCAGCAGCCCCGGGGAGGGGGCAAGGTACGAGCAGTACTTC. The V and J genes are TRBV4-3 and TRBJ2-7; D might be TRBD1 or TRBD2, each matching 7 bases. Per germline, CDR1 LGHNA and CDR2 YSLEER. The CDR3 is 15 amino acids. Trimming shortened V by 4 bases and J by 4 bases, and 17 bases separated the two germline ends.